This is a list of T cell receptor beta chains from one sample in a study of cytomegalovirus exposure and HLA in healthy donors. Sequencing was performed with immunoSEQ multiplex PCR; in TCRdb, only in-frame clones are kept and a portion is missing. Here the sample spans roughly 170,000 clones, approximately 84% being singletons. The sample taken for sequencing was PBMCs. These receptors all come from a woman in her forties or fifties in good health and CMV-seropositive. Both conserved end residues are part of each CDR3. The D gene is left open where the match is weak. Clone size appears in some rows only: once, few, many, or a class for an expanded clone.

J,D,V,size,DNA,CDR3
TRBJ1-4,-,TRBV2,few,TGTGCCAGCAGACCCTCCCGGTTGTCAACTAATGAAAAACTGTTTTTT,CASRPSRLSTNEKLFF
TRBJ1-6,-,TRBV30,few,TGTGCCTGGGGACAGTTACAATCACCCCTCCACTTT,CAWGQLQSPLHF
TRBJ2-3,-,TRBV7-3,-,TGTGCCAGCAGCTTATGGGCAGGGGTCACAGATACGCAGTATTTT,CASSLWAGVTDTQYF
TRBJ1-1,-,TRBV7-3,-,TGTGCCAGCAGCTCGACTTCCGGAACTGAAGCTTTCTTT,CASSSTSGTEAFF
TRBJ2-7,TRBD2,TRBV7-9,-,TGTTCCAGCAGCCCCTTCACCCCCGCGGGGGCGCGGGGGGTCAGAGAGCAGTACTTC,CSSSPFTPAGARGVREQYF
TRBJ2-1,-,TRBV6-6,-,TGTGCCAGCAGTTACTCGACGGGGGACAATGAGCAGTTCTTC,CASSYSTGDNEQFF
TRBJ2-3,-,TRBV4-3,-,TGCGCCAGCAGCCTCCGACAGAACACAGATACGCAGTATTTT,CASSLRQNTDTQYF
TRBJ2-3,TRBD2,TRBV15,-,TGTGCCACCAGCTCAACAGCGGGGACGGGAGATACGCAGTATTTT,CATSSTAGTGDTQYF
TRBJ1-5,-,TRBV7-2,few,TGTGCCAGCAGCTTAGCGTTATTACAGGGCAATCAGCCCCAGCATTTT,CASSLALLQGNQPQHF
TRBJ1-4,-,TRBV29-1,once,TGCAGCGTTGAAGAAGCAGAAAAACTGTTTTTT,CSVEEAEKLFF
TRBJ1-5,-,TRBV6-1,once,TGTGCCAGCAGTGAGGGGACTCACAATCAGCCCCAGCATTTT,CASSEGTHNQPQHF
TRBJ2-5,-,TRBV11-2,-,TGTGCCAGCAGCGCGGTAAAGATGGAGACCCAGTACTTC,CASSAVKMETQYF
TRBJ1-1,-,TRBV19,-,TGTGCCAGTAGTATTTTAGTGGTCGTAAGGGGAAGAGGTACTGAAGCTTTCTTT,CASSILVVVRGRGTEAFF
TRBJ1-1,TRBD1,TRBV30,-,TGTGCCTCCTCTAGATGGAGACAGGGCTTCCAAGTTATGAACACTGAAGCTTTCTTT,CASSRWRQGFQVMNTEAFF
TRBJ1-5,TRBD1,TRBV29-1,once,TGCAGCGTTCTCCTGACAGGGTTCGGCAATCAGCCCCAGCATTTT,CSVLLTGFGNQPQHF
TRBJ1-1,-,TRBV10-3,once,TGTGCCATCAGTGAGTCACAGAAGAACACTGAAGCTTTCTTT,CAISESQKNTEAFF
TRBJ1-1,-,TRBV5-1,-,TGCGCCAGCAGCCCTGCACGGGACACTGAAGCTTTCTTT,CASSPARDTEAFF
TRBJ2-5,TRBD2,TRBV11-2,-,TGTGCCAGCAGCTCCCGGGGACTAGCGGCTCAAGAGACCCAGTACTTC,CASSSRGLAAQETQYF
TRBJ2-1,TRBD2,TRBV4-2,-,TGTGCCAGCAGCCCCTCCCAGGGACTATCATACTACAATGAGCAGTTCTTC,CASSPSQGLSYYNEQFF
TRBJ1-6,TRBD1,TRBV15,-,TGTGCCACCAGCAGAGGGGGGCAGGGGGCTTCTAATTCACCCCTCCACTTT,CATSRGGQGASNSPLHF
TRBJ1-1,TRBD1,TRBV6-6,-,TGTGCCAGTAACCCGGGACAGGGGGCTCGGGTTGGCTTT,CASNPGQGARVGF
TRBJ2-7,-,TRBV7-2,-,TGTGCCAGCAGCTATACCTACGAGGCCTACGAGCAGTACTTC,CASSYTYEAYEQYF
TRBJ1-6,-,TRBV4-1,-,TGCGCCAGCAGCCAAGAACTCACGGGGATGAATTCACCCCTCCACTTT,CASSQELTGMNSPLHF
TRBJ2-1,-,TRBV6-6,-,TGTGCCAGCAGTTACTCGATGGGGGGATCATACAATGAGCAGTTCTTC,CASSYSMGGSYNEQFF
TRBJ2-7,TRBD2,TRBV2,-,TGTGCCAGCAGTGTGGCTAGCGGGAGCATATGGTACGAGCAGTACTTC,CASSVASGSIWYEQYF
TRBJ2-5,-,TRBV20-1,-,TGCAGCCTTTTATTTCAAGAGACCCAGTACTTC,CSLLFQETQYF
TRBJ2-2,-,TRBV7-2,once,TGTGCCAGCAGCTCTCTACGGGTCCCTACGAACACCGGGGAGCTGTTTTTT,CASSSLRVPTNTGELFF
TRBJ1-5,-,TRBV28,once,TGTGCCAGCTGTCGGCTAGAGGCGGATCAGCCCCAGCATTTT,CASCRLEADQPQHF
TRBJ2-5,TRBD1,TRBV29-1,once,TGCAGCGTGAGGGACAGGGGATACGAGACCCAGTACTTC,CSVRDRGYETQYF
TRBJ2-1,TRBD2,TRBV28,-,TGTGCCAGCAGCCTCTCTGCGACTAGCGGGAGGGCCAATGAGCAGTTCTTC,CASSLSATSGRANEQFF
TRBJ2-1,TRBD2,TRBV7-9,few,TGTGCCACGGGCGGGAGGTTTTCCTACAATGAGCAGTTCTTC,CATGGRFSYNEQFF
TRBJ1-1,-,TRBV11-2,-,TGTGCCAGCAGCCTGAGCTGGGCCACTGAAGCTTTCTTT,CASSLSWATEAFF
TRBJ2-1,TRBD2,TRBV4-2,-,TGTGCCAGCAGTCCTCGGGGGGATGAGCAGTTCTTC,CASSPRGDEQFF
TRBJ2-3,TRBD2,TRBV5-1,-,TGCGCCAGCAGCTTGGGGACTAGCGGGGCCTCTAGCACAGATACGCAGTATTTT,CASSLGTSGASSTDTQYF
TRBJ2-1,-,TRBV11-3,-,TGTGCCAGCAGCACGACTTACAATGAGCAGTTCTTC,CASSTTYNEQFF
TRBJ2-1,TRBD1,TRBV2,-,TGTGCCAGCAGCAAAGGCCCGGGACAGGGCCCCTACAATGAGCAGTTCTTC,CASSKGPGQGPYNEQFF
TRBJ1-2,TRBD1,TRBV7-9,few,TGTTCCAGCAGCATAAGAGGACAGGGAACCTATGGCTACACCTTC,CSSSIRGQGTYGYTF